These 7 T cell receptor beta chains were all obtained from the same sample, sequenced in a study of T cells after yellow fever vaccination. TCRdb itself ran the 5' RACE reads through MiXCR, one entry per CDR3 protein. The sample consists of over 300,000 distinct CDR3 sequences, around 7.3% of them appearing once. The specimen comprised PBMCs, sampled about 41 days after the first yellow fever vaccination. These receptor sequences come from a man between 18 and 35 years old who received the YFV17D yellow fever vaccine.

In DNA, the CDR3 is TGTGCCAGCAGCGTGAGGGTCGACACTGAAGCTTTCTTT. It codes for CASSVRVDTEAFF. The genes are TRBV9 and TRBJ1-1, with D uncertain. Germline CDR1 is SGDLS and CDR2 is YYNGEE. The CDR3 has 13 residues. The V gene lost 2 bases and the J gene lost 3 bases, with 8 bases spanning the gap. Full variable domain (remainder filled in from reference TRBV9 and TRBJ1-1): DSGVTQTPKHLITATGQRVTLRCSPRSGDLSVYWYQQSLDQGLQFLIQYYNGEERAKGNILERFSAQQFPDLHSELNLSSLELGDSALYFCASSVRVDTEAFFGQGTRLTVV.

A few counts support this clonotype. The rearrangement links TRBV5-1 to TRBJ2-6; the D is unclear. Germline values: CDR1 SGHRS, CDR2 YFSETQ. The V end lost 5 bases, the J end lost 4 bases, and 10 bases lay between the germline ends. The CDR3 runs to 14 residues. DNA for the CDR3: TGCGCCAGCAGAAGGGTCTTGGGGGCCAACGTCCTGACTTTC. Translation: CASRRVLGANVLTF.

The rearrangement joins TRBV4-3 to TRBJ2-7; 7 bases map to TRBD1. CDR1 LGHNA and CDR2 YSLEER come from the germline V gene. V lost 4 bases and J lost 5; bases outside the gene matches: 11. This CDR3 is built from 15 residues. CDR3 sequence reads: CASSRGGQEWDEQYF. In DNA, the CDR3 is TGCGCCAGCAGCCGAGGAGGACAGGAATGGGACGAGCAGTACTTC.

V is TRBV7-9 and J is TRBJ1-2; D may be TRBD1 (5 bases). There are 15 residues in the CDR3. Trimming took off 7 bases at V and 3 bases at J, with 18 bases between the two ends. Germline lookup yields CDR1 SEHNR and CDR2 FQNEAQ (reference sequence). CDR3 in DNA: TGTGCCAGCACACAGAAGCCCCAGACAGACTATGGCTACACCTTC. Translation gives CASTQKPQTDYGYTF.

This clonotype was seen a handful of times. The chain combines TRBV7-8 with TRBJ1-2; D is undetermined. V was pared by 1 base and J by 4 bases, with 10 bases between. The CDR3 is 14 amino acids. In germline, CDR1 is SGHVS, CDR2 FQNEAQ. In DNA, the CDR3 is TGTGCCAGCAGCTTAGAGGCGACCAGCTATGGCTACACCTTC. Its protein is CASSLEATSYGYTF.

Of note for this clonotype: Lacking the conserved final phenylalanine or tryptophan, this CDR3 likely reflects a read error. Because the CDR3's place on the DNA is in doubt, the DNA is left out and the CDR3 is given as listed by TCRdb. The chain uses TRBV2 and TRBJ2-7; TRBD2, the table's D call, lacks a check against the DNA. Germline CDR1 is SNHLY and CDR2 is FYNNEI. The CDR3 adds up to 12 amino acids, both ends counted. This CDR3 reads CASRVTSGAPSS.

This clonotype was found a few times. This chain uses TRBV5-1 with TRBJ2-1; 9 bases align to TRBD2. Germline-derived CDR1 and CDR2 are SGHRS and YFSETQ. This CDR3 spans 17 amino acids. V shed 0 bases and J 5 bases; nucleotides not matched to a gene: 9. CDR3 sequence: CASSLERAGGRNNEQFF. CDR3 coding DNA: TGCGCCAGCAGCTTGGAGCGGGCGGGGGGGAGAAACAATGAGCAGTTCTTC. Based on the CDR3 plus reference TRBV5-1 and TRBJ2-1, the full variable domain is KAGVTQTPRYLIKTRGQQVTLSCSPISGHRSVSWYQQTPGQGLQFLFEYFSETQRNKGNFPGRFSGRQFSNSRSEMNVSTLELGDSALYLCASSLERAGGRNNEQFFGPGTRLTVL.